These 12 T cell receptor beta chains were all obtained from the same sample, sequenced in a study of blood T cells in healthy people across ages. Next came a second PCR, run for about 6 to 12 cycles, which used a sample-barcoded 5' primer along with a J-beta primer mix. TCRdb redid the calling of the 5' RACE reads with MiXCR, one entry per CDR3 protein. This sample has fewer than 900,000 distinct CDR3 sequences; approximately 43% occur once, and the top ten carry under 25%. Source material: blood. The receptor source for this set is a woman in her sixties or seventies in good health.

This clonotype occurred a few times. The chain combines TRBV7-7 with TRBJ2-1; D is unclear. V lost 5 bases and J lost 7, with 12 bases in between. Per the germline V gene, CDR1 is SSHAT and CDR2 is FNYEAQ (reference sequence). The CDR3 extends over 13 amino acids. In nucleotides, the CDR3 is TGTGCCAGCAGCGTAGACCTAGTTAATGAGCAGTTCTTC. This sequence encodes CASSVDLVNEQFF.

In this sample, this clonotype turned up many times. The chain recombines TRBV20-1 with TRBJ2-1; D remains ambiguous. Germline-derived CDR1 and CDR2 are DFQATT and SNEGSKA (reference sequence). The CDR3 contains 15 residues. The V and J ends lost 3 bases and 2 bases respectively, with 14 bases between them. CDR3 sequence (DNA): TGCAGTGCTAGTGTGGCAGGTGACACCTACAATGAGCAGTTCTTC. This translates into CSASVAGDTYNEQFF.

The chain carries TRBV24-1 and TRBJ2-1, with TRBD2 as a possible D gene (6 bases). V was pared by 10 bases and J by 8 bases, with 20 bases between. Germline CDR1 and CDR2: KGHDR and SFDVKD. The CDR3 spans 14 residues. The CDR3: CATGRGPASDEQFF. The CDR3 nucleotides read TGTGCCACGGGGCGGGGCCCCGCGTCGGATGAGCAGTTCTTC.

The chain uses TRBV4-2 and TRBJ2-5; 8 bases match TRBD2. Trimming removed 2 bases from V and 2 bases from J; junction bases left unmatched: 4. This CDR3 has 15 residues. Germline-derived CDR1 and CDR2 are LGHNA and YNFKEQ. The CDR3 region has the DNA TGTGCCAGCAGCCAACGGGGGGGCCAGCAAGAGACCCAGTACTTC. Encoded protein: CASSQRGGQQETQYF.

This clonotype was detected a few times. This sequence joins TRBV21-1 and TRBJ2-1; the table's D call of TRBD2 was not tested on the DNA. TRBV21-1 is reported as a pseudogene. The CDR3 has 19 amino acids. The CDR3 region has the DNA TGTGCCAGCCCCTACCTCGGACTAGCGGGGGGGCCGAATGACAATGAGCAGTTCTTC. Translating it yields CASPYLGLAGGPNDNEQFF.

This clonotype was observed many times. The chain employs TRBV5-1 and TRBJ2-7; 8 bases match TRBD2. Per the germline V gene, CDR1 is SGHRS and CDR2 is YFSETQ. CDR3 size: 14 residues. Unmatched junction bases numbered 4, after V lost 3 bases and J lost 2 bases. The CDR3: CASSSAGGPYEQYF. CDR3 bases: TGCGCCAGCAGCTCCGCGGGGGGTCCCTACGAGCAGTACTTC.

The chain joins TRBV20-1 to TRBJ1-1; D possibly corresponds to TRBD1 (6 bases). Germline CDR1 DFQATT, CDR2 SNEGSKA (reference sequence). V was clipped by 6 bases and J by 1 base, with 12 bases between them. This CDR3 region has 13 residues. The DNA for the CDR3 is TGCAGTGCCTCGGGACACCAGAACACTGAAGCTTTCTTT. It codes for CSASGHQNTEAFF.

This clonotype was picked up many times. V usage is TRBV7-2 and J usage is TRBJ2-5; 9 bases align to TRBD2. V dropped 5 bases and J dropped 1; count of bases not matched to a gene: 5. The CDR3 covers 15 residues. Germline assignment: CDR1 SGHTA and CDR2 FQGNSA. The CDR3 spells CASSPRTSVQETQYF. CDR3 nucleotides: TGTGCCAGCAGCCCTAGGACTAGCGTCCAAGAGACCCAGTACTTC.

This clonotype was seen a handful of times. The J gene is TRBJ2-5, the V gene TRBV11-1, with 8 bases fitting TRBD2. With V trimmed by 5 bases and J by 5 bases, 7 bases remained unmatched. CDR1 is SGHAT, CDR2 FQDESV, per germline (reference sequence). The CDR3 extends over 14 amino acids. The CDR3, as DNA: TGTGCCAGCAGCCACGGGGGGGCCAAGGAGACCCAGTACTTC. It codes for CASSHGGAKETQYF.

V and J are TRBV20-1 and TRBJ2-1; D not certain. Germline CDR1 reads DFQATT; CDR2 reads SNEGSKA (reference sequence). Trimming removed 3 bases at V and 0 bases at J, with 12 bases between. CDR3 size: 15 residues. CDR3 DNA sequence: TGCAGTGCTAGGTCGACAATCGGCTCCTACAATGAGCAGTTCTTC. It is translated as CSARSTIGSYNEQFF.

V is TRBV5-1 and J is TRBJ2-1; 9 bases fit TRBD2. This CDR3 region has 14 residues. Germline V gene lookup returns CDR1 SGHRS and CDR2 YFSETQ. Unmatched junction bases numbered 4, after V lost 4 bases and J lost 5 bases. The CDR3 sequence: CASSTRLADNEQFF. In DNA form, the CDR3 reads TGCGCCAGCAGCACGAGACTAGCGGACAATGAGCAGTTCTTC.

The chain recombines TRBV15 with TRBJ2-5; maybe TRBD1 (5 bases). Between the trimmed V and J ends, which lost 0 bases and 5 bases, there was a span of 13 bases. Germline values: CDR1 LNHNV, CDR2 YYDKDF (reference sequence). There are 15 residues in the CDR3. CDR3: CATSRDSSGLETQYF. The CDR3 DNA reads TGTGCCACCAGCAGAGACTCCTCAGGGTTGGAGACCCAGTACTTC.